There are a few counts of the clone carrying this T cell receptor beta chain. V gave up 0 bases and J gave up 3 bases, with 9 bases separating them. The CDR3 has 13 amino acids. Germline V gives CDR1 SQVTM, CDR2 ANQGSEA. Each CDR3 protein is one row after TCRdb ran MiXCR on the PCR reads. In the table there are under 15,000 distinct CDR3 sequences, roughly 16% of which are singletons. The sample is drawn from a study of molecular identifiers for immune sequencing clone quantification. When naive CD8 T cells were sorted, they were gated as CD8+CD4-CCR7+CD45RA+. The sequence derives from a human donor in good health. Some libraries in this study had Jurkat cell RNA spiked in. The sequenced sample consisted of naive CD8+ T cells from blood, with Jurkat cell RNA spiked in. Stated subset: FACS-sorted CD8+CD4-CCR7+CD45RA+ naive T cells. V usage is TRBV29-1 and J usage is TRBJ2-7; D remains unclear. The CDR3 sequence is CSVEDPSNYEQYF. CDR3 bases: TGCAGCGTTGAAGATCCAAGCAACTACGAGCAGTACTTC.